These T cell receptor beta chains were read from a single sample in a study of T cells after yellow fever vaccination. TCRdb used MiXCR to reprocess the 5' RACE reads, holding one entry per CDR3 protein. Among around 310,000 distinct CDR3 sequences listed, around 3.6% were seen once. The starting material was PBMCs, obtained on the day of the yellow fever booster vaccination. The source is a man between 18 and 35 years old who received the YFV17D yellow fever vaccine. Both conserved end residues are part of each CDR3. A D gene is named only where the DNA matches it firmly. The size field is filled for only some rows; it gives once, few, many or a size class.

many	TRBV6-5	.	TRBJ1-3	CASSYHSPDRGDTIYF	TGTGCCAGCAGTTACCACTCCCCGGACAGAGGGGACACCATATATTTT
many	TRBV7-6	.	TRBJ2-5	CASSLELLQTQYF	TGTGCCAGCAGCTTAGAACTGCTTCAGACCCAGTACTTC
many	TRBV15	.	TRBJ2-1	CATSRAPGRNEQFF	TGTGCCACCAGCAGAGCGCCTGGGCGGAATGAGCAGTTCTTC
many	TRBV27	.	TRBJ2-1	CASSLSRPHEQFF	TGTGCCAGCAGTTTATCGAGACCCCATGAGCAGTTCTTC
.	TRBV6-5	TRBD1	TRBJ1-6	CASSARYLDRDGDSPLHF	TGTGCCAGCAGTGCCCGATATTTAGACAGGGATGGGGATTCACCCCTCCACTTT
few	TRBV2	TRBD1	TRBJ1-6	CASSEDRVGGGGSPLHF	TGTGCCAGCAGTGAGGACAGGGTAGGAGGGGGCGGTTCACCCCTCCACTTT
.	TRBV4-3	.	TRBJ2-5	CASSQESAYQETQYF	TGCGCCAGCAGCCAAGAGTCAGCTTACCAAGAGACCCAGTACTTC
many	TRBV19	.	TRBJ1-2	CASSMDPWDGYTF	TGTGCCAGTAGTATGGATCCTTGGGATGGCTACACCTTC
many	TRBV10-2	.	TRBJ1-5	CASRRQIGQPQHF	TGCGCCAGCAGAAGACAGATAGGGCAGCCCCAGCATTTT
many	TRBV10-3	TRBD2	TRBJ2-1	CAISKMAGGLNEQFF	TGTGCCATCAGCAAAATGGCGGGGGGGCTCAATGAGCAGTTCTTC
many	TRBV5-1	TRBD1	TRBJ1-1	CASSPDRANTEAFF	TGCGCCAGCAGCCCGGACAGGGCAAACACTGAAGCTTTCTTT
few	TRBV5-1	TRBD1	TRBJ2-7	CASSLAETGAPYEQYF	TGCGCCAGCAGCTTGGCCGAGACAGGGGCTCCCTACGAGCAGTACTTC
few	TRBV15	.	TRBJ2-3	CATSRDRVTDTQYF	TGTGCCACCAGCAGAGATAGAGTGACAGATACGCAGTATTTT
many	TRBV20-1	TRBD1	TRBJ2-1	CSARDYRTGEVNEQFF	TGCAGTGCTAGAGACTACCGGACAGGGGAGGTAAATGAGCAGTTCTTC
.	TRBV5-5	.	TRBJ1-2	CASSLAWGRDGYTF	TGTGCCAGCAGCTTGGCCTGGGGCAGGGATGGCTACACCTTC
.	TRBV11-2	.	TRBJ1-5	CASSLAGGLQQPQHF	TGTGCCAGCAGCTTAGCCGGAGGGTTACAACAGCCCCAGCATTTT
many	TRBV5-1	TRBD2	TRBJ2-5	CASSREGIPETQYF	TGCGCCAGCAGCAGGGAGGGGATTCCCGAGACCCAGTACTTC
.	TRBV4-1	.	TRBJ1-2	CASSQRGVPPNYGYTF	TGCGCCAGCAGCCAGCGGGGGGTACCGCCTAACTATGGCTACACCTTC